This entry is about one T cell receptor beta chain. PCR employed 60 Vbeta and 13 Jbeta primers. Measured with immunoSEQ multiplex PCR; TCRdb has only the in-frame clones, and not every one. The sample yields 110,000 to 150,000 clones, approximately 70% seen once. This sample is drawn from a study of cytomegalovirus exposure and HLA in healthy donors. Germline V gene sequence: CDR1 KGHSH, CDR2 LQKENI. The length of the CDR3 is 13 residues. After removal of 3 bases from V and 9 bases from J, the junction contained 5 bases not matched to a gene. Sequencing was performed on PBMCs. This sequence was found in a woman in her 30s in good health and CMV-seronegative. This sequence joins TRBV18 and TRBJ2-1; TRBD1 agrees at 7 bases. CDR3: CASSPARDSEQFF. Here the CDR3 DNA reads TGTGCCAGCTCACCTGCCCGGGACAGTGAGCAGTTCTTC.